Sequencing of this T cell receptor beta chain was carried out in a study of blood T cell repertoires in COVID-19. Overall study context: Acute and convalescent COVID-19 samples came from the United States, Italy and Spain. PBMCs, B-cell-depleted T cells, or T cells were the source of the cDNA or gDNA that made up the material.

CDR1 and CDR2 from the germline V gene are SGHRS and YFSETQ. The CDR3 length is 14 residues. V shed 0 bases and J 6 bases; nucleotides not matched to a gene: 4. Authors' methods: Reference gene primer amplification gave nucleated cell count estimates. Sequencing used immunoSEQ multiplex PCR; TCRdb keeps in-frame clones, though not all of them. V and J calls and clone size are as listed in that table; D and trimming were resolved from the DNA. The repertoire includes tens of thousands of clones, around 80% of them detected once, and over 15% sits in the top ten. The chain employs TRBV5-1 and TRBJ2-3, with 7 bases that match TRBD2. Sequences were obtained from peripheral blood. The receptor was derived from a woman in her fifties or sixties with acute or convalescent COVID-19. CDR3 bases: TGCGCCAGCAGCTTGGACGGGGGAGGGGATACGCAGTATTTT. Protein product: CASSLDGGGDTQYF.